One sample yielded the 5 T cell receptor beta chains listed below, sequenced in a study of CD8 T cells in ankylosing spondylitis. TCRdb itself ran the 5' RACE reads through MiXCR, one entry per CDR3 protein. Counted here are under 300,000 distinct CDR3 sequences, about 10% occurring once; the ten biggest clones make up roughly 6.8%. Sequencing was carried out using blood, either unsorted or a sorted T cell fraction (not recorded which). All receptors derive from a male donor with ankylosing spondylitis or in good health (not recorded which).

This clonotype was counted at least ten times. This chain joins TRBV5-6 and TRBJ1-1, with D possibly TRBD1 on 6 matching bases. Germline CDR1 and CDR2: SGHDT and YYEEEE. Trimming took off 2 bases at V and 1 base at J, with 15 bases between the two ends. The CDR3 runs to 16 residues. The CDR3 bases are TGTGCCAGCAGCTTTGGGACTGGGACAACGAACACTGAAGCTTTCTTT. This translates into CASSFGTGTTNTEAFF.

To note about this clonotype: This clone may be a read error of a much larger clone one base away. The rearrangement uses TRBV3-1 and TRBJ2-2; D is perhaps TRBD1 (5 bases). This CDR3 has 15 amino acids. The germline gives CDR1 LGHDT, CDR2 YNNKEL (reference sequence). Trimming removed 0 bases at V and 7 bases at J, with 12 bases between. CDR3 nucleotide sequence: TGTGCCAGCAGCCAAGAATTTGGGGCCGGCGGGGAGCTGTTTTTT. Translating gives CASSQEFGAGGELFF.

This clonotype was seen more than once but under ten times. V is TRBV20-1 and J is TRBJ2-3; TRBD2 matches 9 bases. CDR1 and CDR2 from the germline V gene are DFQATT and SNEGSKA (reference sequence). V trimming: 1 base; J trimming: 3 bases; junction bases outside the gene matches: 5. This CDR3 is 15 amino acids long. Here the CDR3 DNA reads TGCAGTGCTAGAGCTAGCGGGGTACTAACAGATACGCAGTATTTT. Its protein is CSARASGVLTDTQYF.

This clonotype was detected ten times or more. V gene TRBV29-1 combines with J gene TRBJ2-3, with 7 bases fitting TRBD2. From germline, CDR1 is SQVTM and CDR2 ANQGSEA. Losses at the gene ends were 3 bases for V and 13 bases for J; bases not matched to a gene: 7. The CDR3 spans 11 residues. CDR3 residues: CSVEFGRGEYF. The CDR3 nucleotides read TGCAGCGTTGAGTTTGGGAGGGGAGAGTATTTT.

There are many counts of this clonotype. V and J are TRBV4-1 and TRBJ2-7; D is ambiguous. CDR3 length: 13 amino acids. V was shortened by 0 bases and J by 7 bases, with 10 bases between the two germline ends. Germline loops: CDR1 MGHRA, CDR2 YSYEKL. This chain's CDR3 is CASSQESGYEQYF. CDR3 DNA: TGCGCCAGCAGCCAAGAGTCCGGGTATGAGCAGTACTTC.